Listed here are 28 T cell receptor beta chains from one sample, sequenced in a study of blood T cells in healthy people across ages. For the second PCR, which ran for about 6 to 11 cycles, a sample-barcoded 5' primer and a J-beta primer mix were used. In TCRdb, the 5' RACE reads were re-called with MiXCR into one record per CDR3 protein. The sample has some 1.6 million distinct CDR3 sequences, roughly 32% seen once. Sample: blood. These receptors were obtained from a woman younger than 45 in good health.

This clonotype has more than one count but fewer than ten. The chain couples TRBV20-1 to TRBJ1-4; the D gene is possibly TRBD1 (5 bases). In germline, CDR1 is DFQATT, CDR2 SNEGSKA (reference sequence). This CDR3 comprises 13 residues. V gave up 6 bases and J gave up 4 bases, with 12 bases separating them. The CDR3 sequence is CSATWGGNEKLFF. The CDR3 DNA reads TGCAGTGCGACATGGGGGGGTAATGAAAAACTGTTTTTT.

J is TRBJ2-1 and V is TRBV7-6; 7 bases map to TRBD2. CDR1 is SGHVS, CDR2 FNYEAQ, per germline. Losses at the gene ends were 3 bases for V and 0 bases for J; bases not matched to a gene: 5. The CDR3 runs 16 residues. The CDR3 here is CASSLGLPRSYNEQFF. CDR3 coding DNA: TGTGCCAGCAGCTTGGGACTACCACGCTCCTACAATGAGCAGTTCTTC. The full variable domain, its missing parts supplied by reference TRBV7-6 and TRBJ2-1, is GAGVSQSPRYKVTKRGQDVALRCDPISGHVSLYWYRQALGQGPEFLTYFNYEAQQDKSGLPNDRFSAERPEGSISTLTIQRTEQRDSAMYRCASSLGLPRSYNEQFFGPGTRLTVL.

The chain carries TRBV15 and TRBJ1-5; unclear D gene. The CDR3 length is 13 residues. The germline V gene has CDR1 LNHNV and CDR2 YYDKDF (reference sequence). The V gene lost 5 bases and the J gene lost 9 bases, with 14 bases spanning the gap. The CDR3: CATSERSERPQHF. CDR3 nucleotide sequence: TGTGCCACCAGCGAGAGGAGCGAAAGGCCCCAGCATTTT. The full variable domain, in which reference TRBV15 and TRBJ1-5 provide the parts outside the CDR3, is DAMVIQNPRYQVTQFGKPVTLSCSQTLNHNVMYWYQQKSSQAPKLLFHYYDKDFNNEADTPDNFQSRRPNTSFCFLDIRSPGLGDTAMYLCATSERSERPQHFGDGTRLSIL.

The chain links TRBV19 to TRBJ2-1, with 9 bases matching TRBD2. The V and J ends lost 0 bases and 7 bases, in that order; junction bases with no gene match: 4. This CDR3 is built from 15 residues. CDR1 is LNHDA, CDR2 SQIVND, per germline (reference sequence). The CDR3 spells CASSIDVLAGNEQFF. For the CDR3, the DNA is TGTGCCAGTAGTATAGATGTCCTAGCGGGGAATGAGCAGTTCTTC. Together with reference TRBV19 and TRBJ2-1, the CDR3 gives the full variable domain: DGGITQSPKYLFRKEGQNVTLSCEQNLNHDAMYWYRQDPGQGLRLIYYSQIVNDFQKGDIAEGYSVSREKKESFPLTVTSAQKNPTAFYLCASSIDVLAGNEQFFGPGTRLTVL.

The chain is built from TRBV4-1 and TRBJ2-3, with D perhaps TRBD2 (5 bases). The germline V gene has CDR1 MGHRA and CDR2 YSYEKL. Trimming took off 2 bases at V and 3 bases at J, with 15 bases between the two ends. The CDR3 is made up of 16 amino acids. This CDR3 reads CASSQKTSGVTDTQYF. The CDR3 coding sequence is TGCGCCAGCAGCCAAAAAACCTCCGGGGTGACAGATACGCAGTATTTT.

This clonotype was seen at least ten times. This chain links TRBV3-1 with TRBJ2-5; D is unresolved. V was shortened by 1 base and J by 2 bases, with 8 bases between the two germline ends. The germline V gene has CDR1 LGHDT and CDR2 YNNKEL (reference sequence). The CDR3 runs to 14 residues. The CDR3 coding sequence is TGTGCCAGCAGCCAAGTTTCCCGACAAGAGACCCAGTACTTC. Encoded protein: CASSQVSRQETQYF.

The chain couples TRBV2 to TRBJ2-1; D might be TRBD2 (5 bases). Per the germline V gene, CDR1 is SNHLY and CDR2 is FYNNEI. V was cut by 5 bases and J by 8 bases, with 16 bases left in between. CDR3 length equals 14 residues. The CDR3 nucleotides are TGTGCCAGCAGTATTCTAACGCGGGTCGATGAGCAGTTCTTC. This translates into CASSILTRVDEQFF. The full variable domain, with the rest looked up from reference TRBV2 and TRBJ2-1, is EPEVTQTPSHQVTQMGQEVILRCVPISNHLYFYWYRQILGQKVEFLVSFYNNEISEKSEIFDDQFSVERPDGSNFTLKIRSTKLEDSAMYFCASSILTRVDEQFFGPGTRLTVL.

The V and J genes are TRBV20-1 and TRBJ2-3, with 9 bases lining up with TRBD1. V trimming: 3 bases; J trimming: 14 bases; junction bases outside the gene matches: 6. Germline V gives CDR1 DFQATT, CDR2 SNEGSKA (reference sequence). CDR3 length equals 11 residues. CDR3 sequence (DNA): TGCAGTGCTAGCCCGGGACAGGGCGGGTATTTT. Its translation is CSASPGQGGYF.

V and J are TRBV11-2 and TRBJ2-1, with D uncertain. This CDR3 has 13 amino acids. Between the trimmed V and J ends, which lost 1 base and 10 bases, there was a span of 11 bases. Germline-derived CDR1 and CDR2 are SGHAT and FQNNGV. The CDR3 DNA sequence: TGTGCCAGCAGCTTAGGTATTACGTCCGAGCAGTTCTTC. Encoded protein: CASSLGITSEQFF.

The sample holds one count of this clonotype. Its ends do not fully match the called genes, so a read error is possible. The CDR3 here is CASSPRGVSCNEQFF. The CDR3 coding sequence is TGTGCCAGCAGTCCCAGGGGAGTCTCCTGCAATGAGCAGTTCTTC. V usage is TRBV28 and J usage is TRBJ2-1; TRBD1 is a possible D gene (6 bases). This CDR3 has 15 residues. Germline CDR1 is MDHEN and CDR2 is SYDVKM.

A few counts support this clonotype. The CDR3 coding sequence is TGTGCCAGCAGCTTAGCAACAGAAGCATACAATGAGCAGTTCTTC. Amino acids: CASSLATEAYNEQFF. The genes are TRBV7-9 and TRBJ2-1; D gene uncertain. Germline V gene lookup returns CDR1 SEHNR and CDR2 FQNEAQ (reference sequence). The CDR3 length is 15 residues. Trimming removed 0 bases at V and 4 bases at J, with 10 bases between.

This chain connects TRBV15 to TRBJ2-7, with D possibly being TRBD2 (6 bases). The V gene lost 0 bases and the J gene lost 4 bases, with 13 bases spanning the gap. The CDR3 length is 15 residues. CDR1 is LNHNV, CDR2 YYDKDF, per germline (reference sequence). CDR3 residues: CATSRDTAGIYEQYF. CDR3 coding DNA: TGTGCCACCAGCAGAGATACGGCGGGAATTTACGAGCAGTACTTC.

This clonotype was counted a few times. V is TRBV2 and J is TRBJ1-1, with D uncertain. Trimming removed 3 bases from V and 8 bases from J, with 4 bases in between. Germline V CDR1 and CDR2: SNHLY, FYNNEI. The CDR3 has 10 residues. CDR3 sequence: CASSDREAFF. The CDR3 DNA reads as TGTGCCAGCAGTGACAGAGAAGCTTTCTTT.

The DNA for the CDR3 is TGTGCCAGCAGTTACCGTCGACTCAATCGGGATACGCAGTATTTT. Translation gives CASSYRRLNRDTQYF. This rearrangement joins TRBV6-2 or TRBV6-3 to TRBJ2-3; D remains unclear. The V end was cut by 2 bases, the J end by 6 bases, with 15 bases between. CDR1 and CDR2 from the germline V gene are MNHEY and SVGEGT. This CDR3 comprises 15 residues.

This sequence joins TRBV4-1 and TRBJ1-5, with 11 bases lining up with TRBD1. CDR3 length equals 17 residues. CDR1 and CDR2 (germline): MGHRA, YSYEKL. V trimming: 3 bases; J trimming: 6 bases; junction bases outside the gene matches: 10. The CDR3 here is CASSHLPTGQGVQPQHF. The CDR3 DNA reads as TGCGCCAGCAGCCACCTACCCACGGGACAGGGGGTTCAGCCCCAGCATTTT.

This chain joins TRBV20-1 and TRBJ2-7, with TRBD2 matching 8 bases. The CDR3 consists of 15 residues. The V segment lost 2 bases and the J segment 0 bases; nucleotides outside the gene matches: 6. Looked up from germline, CDR1 is DFQATT and CDR2 is SNEGSKA (reference sequence). The CDR3 DNA is TGCAGTGCTAGAACACTAGCGGAAAGCTCCTACGAGCAGTACTTC. This translates into CSARTLAESSYEQYF.

V usage is TRBV30 and J usage is TRBJ2-1; D may match TRBD1 or TRBD2 (5 bases each). There are 15 residues in the CDR3. Trimming stripped 2 bases from V and 1 base from J, with 12 bases between. Germline CDR1 GTSNPN, CDR2 SVGIG (reference sequence). CDR3 nucleotide sequence: TGTGCCTGGAGTTACCCGAGGGGTTCCTACAATGAGCAGTTCTTC. It specifies CAWSYPRGSYNEQFF.

The J gene is TRBJ1-5, the V gene TRBV6-1, with D maybe TRBD1 (6 bases). CDR1 is MNHNS and CDR2 is SASEGT in the germline V gene. The CDR3 is made up of 15 amino acids. V lost 2 bases and J lost 3, with 11 bases in between. CDR3 protein: CASSEMTGLNQPQHF. CDR3 bases: TGTGCCAGCAGTGAAATGACAGGACTCAATCAGCCCCAGCATTTT.

The chain combines TRBV5-4 with TRBJ2-3, with 8 bases identical to TRBD2. The CDR3 totals 13 residues. The V gene end was trimmed by 9 bases and the J gene end by 4 bases; junction bases not matched to a gene: 7. Germline assignment: CDR1 SGHNT and CDR2 YYREEE (reference sequence). The CDR3 DNA follows: TGTGCCACCAGGACTAGCAGTTCAGATACGCAGTATTTT. It codes for CATRTSSSDTQYF.

This clonotype was seen ten or more times. The chain couples TRBV29-1 to TRBJ2-7; D call uncertain. This CDR3 has 11 amino acids. With 4 bases removed from V and 3 bases from J, the gap between germline ends came to 7 bases. Germline CDR1 reads SQVTM; CDR2 reads ANQGSEA. CDR3 protein: CSVGSLYEQYF. CDR3 DNA: TGCAGCGTTGGGAGCCTCTACGAGCAGTACTTC.

This chain joins TRBV4-1 and TRBJ1-2; 8 positions agree with TRBD1. This CDR3 is 17 amino acids long. Germline CDR1 MGHRA, CDR2 YSYEKL. V trimming: 0 bases; J trimming: 4 bases; junction bases outside the gene matches: 10. CDR3 sequence (DNA): TGCGCCAGCAGCCAAGATCATACAGGGGGGTTTGGCTATGGCTACACCTTC. This codes for CASSQDHTGGFGYGYTF.

This clonotype was counted a single time. This chain joins TRBV10-1 and TRBJ2-5; 9 bases line up with TRBD1. V dropped 0 bases and J dropped 11; count of bases not matched to a gene: 10. Germline CDR1 is WNHNN and CDR2 is SYGVQD (reference sequence). CDR3 length: 15 residues. The CDR3 nucleotides are TGCGCCAGCAGTGAGTCTGGGACAGGGATCAGGGAGCAGTACTTC. Translating it yields CASSESGTGIREQYF.

The rearrangement links TRBV20-1 to TRBJ2-1; either TRBD1 or TRBD2 may fit D (5 bases each). Trimming pared 6 bases from V and 5 bases from J, leaving 14 bases between. Germline CDR1 DFQATT, CDR2 SNEGSKA (reference sequence). There are 13 residues in the CDR3. The CDR3 region has the DNA TGCAGTGCAACCGGGACGTTGCACAATGAGCAGTTCTTC. This sequence encodes CSATGTLHNEQFF.

This chain links TRBV28 with TRBJ2-3, with 8 bases that match TRBD1. The CDR3 is 13 amino acids. Germline V lookup: CDR1 MDHEN, CDR2 SYDVKM. V lost 8 bases and J lost 4; bases outside the gene matches: 5. The CDR3 protein is CASGDRGADTQYF. The CDR3 region has the DNA TGTGCCAGCGGTGACAGGGGAGCAGATACGCAGTATTTT.

The V call is TRBV5-1, the J call TRBJ2-7; TRBD1 aligns across 10 bases. Germline V gene data show CDR1 as SGHRS and CDR2 as YFSETQ. The CDR3 sequence is 16 residues long. Trimming at V came to 4 bases and at J to 3 bases, leaving 10 bases not matched to a gene. Here the CDR3 DNA reads TGCGCCAGCAGCCCGGGACAGGGGACTAAGGTCTACGAGCAGTACTTC. Its translation is CASSPGQGTKVYEQYF.

This clonotype was recorded many times. The V gene is TRBV18, the J gene TRBJ2-5; D is uncertain. Germline loops: CDR1 KGHSH, CDR2 LQKENI. The CDR3 loop spans 13 amino acids. V gave up 8 bases and J gave up 0 bases, with 10 bases separating them. This chain's CDR3 is CASSPRYQETQYF. The CDR3 DNA reads as TGTGCCAGCAGCCCCCGGTACCAAGAGACCCAGTACTTC.

This clonotype was seen at least ten times. The chain employs TRBV6-4 and TRBJ2-7; D not resolved. Trimming removed 9 bases from V and 5 bases from J, with 14 bases in between. Looked up from germline, CDR1 is MRHNA and CDR2 is SNTAGT. This CDR3 contains 12 residues. CDR3 nucleotides: TGTGCCAGACCCCACGTTCAGGACGAGCAGTACTTC. Translating it yields CARPHVQDEQYF.

The table lists this clonotype with a few counts. Its ends do not fully match the called genes, so a read error is possible. The chain employs TRBV7-6 and TRBJ2-1; D is possibly TRBD2 (5 bases). The CDR3 loop spans 14 amino acids. Germline V gene data show CDR1 as SGHVS and CDR2 as FNYEAQ. The CDR3 nucleotides are TGTACCAGCAGCTTAATGATAGGGAGCAATGAGCAGTTCTTC. Amino acid sequence: CTSSLMIGSNEQFF.